This T cell receptor (beta chain) was captured by sequencing in a study of early T cells in non-severe SARS-CoV-2 infection. Study-level information: Unsorted whole-blood RNA was sequenced in bulk, leaving chains unpaired.

Each CDR3 protein gets one entry after TCRdb re-called the 5' RACE reads with MiXCR. The repertoire has tens of thousands of distinct CDR3 sequences, 10% to 15% of them found once; the top ten carry roughly 3.6%. This clonotype appeared a few times. V dropped 6 bases and J dropped 5; count of bases not matched to a gene: 12. Germline V gene data show CDR1 as MNHEY and CDR2 as SMNVEV (reference sequence). This CDR3 spans 15 amino acids. The sequence was obtained from an adult who was a healthcare worker with PCR-confirmed SARS-CoV-2 infection or an uninfected control (not recorded which). This sequence joins TRBV27 and TRBJ2-7; 8 bases are a match to TRBD2. The sample was whole blood. The CDR3 here is CASSSPGAGGHEQYF. As DNA, the CDR3 is TGTGCCAGCAGCTCACCCGGCGCGGGAGGCCACGAGCAGTACTTC.